The clone carrying this T cell receptor (beta chain) came up a few times. Its antigen remains unknown. The CDR3 runs 10 residues. Germline V gene data show CDR1 as SGDLS and CDR2 as YYNGEE. Trimming pared 3 bases from V and 17 bases from J, leaving 9 bases between. This specimen belongs to a study of cytomegalovirus exposure and HLA in healthy donors. Study outcomes and limitations: TCR beta chains numbering roughly 150 were designated cytomegalovirus-associated.

Researchers ran the PCR with 60 Vbeta and 13 Jbeta primers. Sequenced by immunoSEQ multiplex PCR; TCRdb stores in-frame clones only, minus some. The sample holds fewer than 250,000 clones, approximately 81% seen once. This TCR was sampled from a man aged 30-40 years in good health and CMV-seronegative. The specimen sequenced was PBMCs. The rearrangement joins TRBV9 to TRBJ2-6; D is unresolved. The CDR3 bases are TGTGCCAGCAGCGGGAACAGCTTGACTTTC. Translation gives CASSGNSLTF.